Below are 30 T cell receptor beta chains sequenced from a single sample in a study of radiotherapy plus CTLA-4 blockade in lung cancer. Clones were sequenced by immunoSEQ multiplex PCR, and TCRdb holds only the in-frame ones, with some missing. The sample records roughly 66,000 clones, over 75% being singletons. This specimen consisted of peripheral blood, obtained from a patient treated with radiotherapy plus ipilimumab. These receptors were obtained from a human donor with non-small cell lung cancer who had a partial response to radiotherapy plus ipilimumab.

The chain joins TRBV7-8 to TRBJ2-3, with 8 bases matching TRBD1. CDR1 is SGHVS, CDR2 FQNEAQ, per germline. V was clipped by 1 base and J by 3 bases; unmatched bases: 0. The CDR3 runs to 14 residues. CDR3 in DNA: TGTGCCAGCAGCTTAGGGACAGGGACAGATACGCAGTATTTT. Translating it yields CASSLGTGTDTQYF.

CDR3 in DNA: TGTGCCAGCAGCGCCAATGAGGCTGAAGCTTTCTTT. Residues: CASSANEAEAFF. The chain uses TRBV7-9 and TRBJ1-1; D is ambiguous. The CDR3 extends over 12 amino acids. Germline values: CDR1 SEHNR, CDR2 FQNEAQ (reference sequence). The V gene lost 5 bases and the J gene lost 6 bases, with 10 bases spanning the gap. Full variable domain (rest looked up from reference TRBV7-9 and TRBJ1-1): DTGVSQNPRHKITKRGQNVTFRCDPISEHNRLYWYRQTLGQGPEFLTYFQNEAQLEKSRLLSDRFSAERPKGSFSTLEIQRTEQGDSAMYLCASSANEAEAFFGQGTRLTVV.

A single count supports this clone. The rearrangement joins TRBV7-2 to TRBJ1-2; D is uncertain. The CDR3 extends over 13 amino acids. The V end was cut by 5 bases, the J end by 6 bases, with 13 bases between. Germline V CDR1 and CDR2: SGHTA, FQGNSA. CDR3 coding DNA: TGTGCCAGCAGCCCGGAGGGCGGGCATGGCTACACCTTC. Amino acid sequence: CASSPEGGHGYTF.

This chain links TRBV9 with TRBJ1-3; D not certain. V shed 4 bases and J shed 3 bases, with 11 bases lying between them. The CDR3 covers 14 residues. In germline, CDR1 is SGDLS, CDR2 YYNGEE. Written as DNA, the CDR3 is TGTGCCAGCAGCTCTGGAGATGGTGGAAACACCATATATTTT. This codes for CASSSGDGGNTIYF.

The genes are TRBV9 and TRBJ1-4; D ambiguous. CDR3 length: 17 amino acids. CDR1 and CDR2 from the germline V gene are SGDLS and YYNGEE. V was cut by 0 bases and J by 6 bases, with 18 bases left in between. CDR3 region: CASSVAPAGGSYEKLFF. The CDR3, as DNA: TGTGCCAGCAGCGTAGCTCCCGCGGGAGGTTCTTATGAAAAACTGTTTTTT.

The CDR3: CAWSVTADSGNTIYF. CDR3 DNA sequence: TGTGCCTGGAGTGTAACAGCCGACTCTGGAAACACCATATATTTT. The rearrangement joins TRBV30 to TRBJ1-3; no clear D. V was clipped by 0 bases and J by 0 bases, with 9 bases between them. CDR3 length: 15 residues. Germline V gives CDR1 GTSNPN, CDR2 SVGIG (reference sequence).

The chain recombines TRBV7-2 with TRBJ1-2; 8 bases line up with TRBD1. The CDR3 has 15 amino acids. The junction had 14 bases not matched to a gene; V was cut back by 6 bases and J by 8 bases. CDR1 SGHTA and CDR2 FQGNSA come from the germline V gene. The CDR3 nucleotides read TGTGCCAGCAGTCTAGTCGGGACAGGCAGTGGGGGCTACACCTTC. It encodes CASSLVGTGSGGYTF.

This chain links TRBV27 with TRBJ2-7, with 8 nucleotides matching TRBD2. This CDR3 region has 16 residues. From germline, CDR1 is MNHEY and CDR2 SMNVEV (reference sequence). V lost 5 bases to trimming and J lost 1 base; unmatched junction nucleotides: 10. The CDR3 is CASSRSGGFLSYEQYF. The CDR3 nucleotides read TGTGCCAGCAGTCGAAGCGGGGGTTTCCTTTCCTACGAGCAGTACTTC.

The genes are TRBV11-3 and TRBJ1-1, with 9 bases aligning to TRBD1. Trimming cost V 1 base and J 1 base; bases outside gene matches: 4. The CDR3 spans 16 residues. CDR1 SGHNT and CDR2 YENEEA come from the germline V gene. Here the CDR3 reads CASSLGPGQGNTEAFF. The CDR3 nucleotides are TGTGCCAGCAGCTTAGGACCGGGACAGGGGAACACTGAAGCTTTCTTT.

This clone has only one observation. The rearrangement joins TRBV2 to TRBJ2-5; 14 nucleotides align to TRBD2. Germline V CDR1 and CDR2: SNHLY, FYNNEI. The ends lost 7 bases at V and 4 bases at J; junction bases unmatched: 8. The length of the CDR3 is 16 residues. The CDR3 protein is CASTGLAGVRAETQYF. In DNA, the CDR3 is TGTGCCAGCACGGGACTAGCGGGAGTAAGGGCAGAGACCCAGTACTTC.

CDR3 loop: CASSYSPKGSARGYTF. CDR3 nucleotide sequence: TGTGCCAGCAGTTACTCGCCGAAGGGGTCGGCCAGAGGCTACACCTTC. The rearrangement links TRBV6-5 to TRBJ1-2; possibly TRBD1 for D (5 bases). Germline CDR1 and CDR2: MNHEY and SVGAGI. CDR3 length: 16 amino acids. The V gene lost 0 bases and the J gene lost 8 bases, with 19 bases spanning the gap.

In this sample, this clone turned up a few times. The V gene is TRBV6-5, the J gene TRBJ2-6; D call uncertain. This CDR3 spans 14 amino acids. Looked up from germline, CDR1 is MNHEY and CDR2 is SVGAGI. Trimming removed 6 bases at V and 0 bases at J, with 6 bases between. CDR3 sequence reads: CASSLSSGANVLTF. The CDR3 DNA sequence: TGTGCCAGCAGCCTCAGCTCTGGGGCCAACGTCCTGACTTTC.

The V call is TRBV30, the J call TRBJ2-7; D remains unclear. The CDR3 totals 12 residues. Germline V gene sequence: CDR1 GTSNPN, CDR2 SVGIG (reference sequence). Trimming removed 0 bases from V and 4 bases from J, with 7 bases in between. The chain's CDR3 is CAWSVRGYEQYF. The CDR3 DNA follows: TGTGCCTGGAGTGTAAGAGGATACGAGCAGTACTTC.

This clone was found once. As DNA, the CDR3 is TGTGCCAGCAGACGACAGGGGGCGGGGTACTACGAGCAGTACTTC. The encoded protein is CASRRQGAGYYEQYF. The rearrangement joins TRBV6-1 to TRBJ2-7; 10 bases map to TRBD1. The length of the CDR3 is 15 residues. The germline gives CDR1 MNHNS, CDR2 SASEGT. Trimming cost V 6 bases and J 3 bases; bases outside gene matches: 8.

The CDR3 loop is CASSWRGVEQFF. CDR3 nucleotides: TGTGCCAGCAGCTGGCGGGGGGTTGAGCAGTTCTTC. This chain uses TRBV7-2 with TRBJ2-1; 8 nucleotides agree with TRBD2. The J segment lost 9 bases and the V segment lost 4 bases, leaving 2 bases of the junction unmatched. Germline V gene data show CDR1 as SGHTA and CDR2 as FQGNSA. The length of the CDR3 is 12 residues.

CDR3 sequence (DNA): TGCGCCAGCAGCCAAGAAAAGCGGGGCAGGTATGAGCAGTTCTTC. Translated: CASSQEKRGRYEQFF. The chain uses TRBV4-1 and TRBJ2-1; 7 positions agree with TRBD2. Trimming cost V 0 bases and J 8 bases; bases outside gene matches: 7. Germline V gives CDR1 MGHRA, CDR2 YSYEKL. This CDR3 contains 15 residues.

The chain links TRBV28 to TRBJ2-5; TRBD2 matches 8 bases. The CDR3 is made up of 16 amino acids. In germline, CDR1 is MDHEN, CDR2 SYDVKM. V lost 7 bases and J lost 2; bases outside the gene matches: 12. As DNA, the CDR3 is TGTGCCAGCAACCCGGGGGGGGCTCGAGGGCAAGAGACCCAGTACTTC. Translating gives CASNPGGARGQETQYF.

The CDR3 DNA follows: TGTGCCAGCAGCTTACCCGGGACAGGGGTCACTGAAGCTTTCTTT. Protein sequence: CASSLPGTGVTEAFF. J is TRBJ1-1 and V is TRBV5-5, with 10 positions matching TRBD1. The germline CDR1 and CDR2 sequences are SGHKS and YYEKEE (reference sequence). V was clipped by 2 bases and J by 4 bases; unmatched bases: 5. This CDR3 has 15 residues.

There are a few counts of this clone. This rearrangement joins TRBV19 to TRBJ2-3, with TRBD2 matching 10 bases. CDR1 and CDR2 (germline): LNHDA, SQIVND (reference sequence). Germline trimming cut 1 base from V and 3 bases from J; bases unmatched to any gene: 7. The length of the CDR3 is 17 residues. This CDR3 is CASSIASGSGLTDTQYF. The CDR3 DNA reads TGTGCCAGTAGTATAGCTAGCGGGAGCGGCTTGACAGATACGCAGTATTTT.

This CDR3 is CASSGTGNGYTF. The CDR3 DNA reads TGTGCCAGCAGTGGTACAGGGAACGGCTACACCTTC. V and J are TRBV2 and TRBJ1-2; D is perhaps TRBD1 (6 bases). Trimming took off 4 bases at V and 8 bases at J, with 11 bases between the two ends. CDR1 is SNHLY and CDR2 is FYNNEI in the germline V gene. CDR3 length: 12 residues.

The chain carries TRBV7-8 and TRBJ2-7; 9 bases agree with TRBD1. Germline assignment: CDR1 SGHVS and CDR2 FQNEAQ. Trimming at V came to 5 bases and at J to 5 bases, leaving 10 bases not matched to a gene. The CDR3 is made up of 15 amino acids. The CDR3 DNA follows: TGTGCCAGCAGCCCGTGGGGACAGGGCAAAGACGAGCAGTACTTC. It is translated as CASSPWGQGKDEQYF.

The chain combines TRBV4-1 with TRBJ2-1; TRBD2 matches 10 bases. Per germline, CDR1 MGHRA and CDR2 YSYEKL. The CDR3 runs to 16 residues. J lost 4 bases, V lost 1 base, and 4 bases had no gene match. The CDR3 DNA sequence: TGCGCCAGCAGCCAAGGAGGGACTAGCGTATACAATGAGCAGTTCTTC. Encoded protein: CASSQGGTSVYNEQFF.

V is TRBV19 and J is TRBJ1-5; D is unclear. V was shortened by 3 bases and J by 8 bases, with 14 bases between the two germline ends. The CDR3 has 14 amino acids. Germline V gives CDR1 LNHDA, CDR2 SQIVND (reference sequence). CDR3 DNA sequence: TGTGCCAGTAGTATTCCGCTTTCGGGAGAGCCCCAGCATTTT. Its translation is CASSIPLSGEPQHF.

J is TRBJ2-7 and V is TRBV6-1, with D perhaps TRBD2 (5 bases). From germline, CDR1 is MNHNS and CDR2 SASEGT. The CDR3 spans 15 residues. V shed 2 bases and J shed 0 bases, with 11 bases lying between them. CDR3 residues: CASSERAGLSYEQYF. In DNA, the CDR3 is TGTGCCAGCAGTGAACGGGCGGGCCTCTCCTACGAGCAGTACTTC.

This clone was picked up a small number of times. The chain links TRBV5-1 to TRBJ2-1; 9 bases map to TRBD2. Germline V gene sequence: CDR1 SGHRS, CDR2 YFSETQ. V was clipped by 3 bases and J by 4 bases; unmatched bases: 5. The CDR3 has 15 residues. The CDR3 loop is CASSSSGTNYNEQFF. As DNA, the CDR3 is TGCGCCAGCAGCTCTAGCGGGACGAATTACAATGAGCAGTTCTTC.

The V and J genes are TRBV28 and TRBJ2-7; D not resolved. The CDR3 extends over 15 amino acids. CDR1 MDHEN and CDR2 SYDVKM come from the germline V gene. Trimming stripped 5 bases from V and 2 bases from J, with 16 bases between. The CDR3 is CASSEETTKTYEQYF. As DNA, the CDR3 is TGTGCCAGCAGTGAAGAGACAACAAAGACCTACGAGCAGTACTTC.

This rearrangement joins TRBV5-1 to TRBJ2-1; 8 nucleotides line up with TRBD1. Germline V gene lookup returns CDR1 SGHRS and CDR2 YFSETQ. Unmatched junction bases numbered 7, after V lost 3 bases and J lost 5 bases. CDR3 size: 15 residues. CDR3 DNA sequence: TGCGCCAGCAGCTCCCGACAGGGGATAAACAATGAGCAGTTCTTC. Protein sequence: CASSSRQGINNEQFF.

The chain couples TRBV7-9 to TRBJ1-1, with D unclear. Trimming cost V 4 bases and J 4 bases, with 10 bases left between them. CDR1 SEHNR and CDR2 FQNEAQ come from the germline V gene (reference sequence). This CDR3 has 13 amino acids. The CDR3 loop reads CASSSPRSTEAFF. For the CDR3, the DNA is TGTGCCAGCAGCTCTCCCCGGAGCACTGAAGCTTTCTTT.

This chain uses TRBV28 with TRBJ1-1, with D possibly matching TRBD1 (5 bases). Trimming removed 4 bases at V and 1 base at J, with 19 bases between. The CDR3 spans 17 residues. The germline V gene encodes CDR1 MDHEN and CDR2 SYDVKM. The DNA for the CDR3 is TGTGCCAGCAGTTGGGGGGGACGTGGGACGGAGAACACTGAAGCTTTCTTT. Its protein product is CASSWGGRGTENTEAFF.

V usage is TRBV2 and J usage is TRBJ1-2; D possibly corresponds to TRBD1 (6 bases). Germline CDR1 reads SNHLY; CDR2 reads FYNNEI. V lost 6 bases and J 5 bases, leaving 10 bases between the germline ends. The CDR3 contains 12 residues. This CDR3 reads CASSLGQYGYTF. Written as DNA, the CDR3 is TGTGCCAGCAGCCTAGGACAGTATGGCTACACCTTC.